What follows are 10 T cell receptor beta chains derived from one specimen sequenced in a study of graft-versus-host responses after intestinal transplantation. Here immunoSEQ multiplex PCR was the method, and the copy in TCRdb shows in-frame clones only, minus some. Counted here are some 7,400 clones, around 30% occurring once; the ten biggest clones make up more than 3%. Co-plated with 200,000 CFSE-labeled responder cells were 200,000 irradiated, violet-dye-labeled stimulator cells. The source was alloreactive CD8+ T cells from a mixed lymphocyte reaction culture, collected before transplantation. Subset reported: CFSE-low proliferating T cells sorted from roughly 6-day pre-transplant mixed lymphocyte reaction (GvH or HvG direction). The origin of the receptors is a human patient who was an organ donor for intestinal transplantation.

This clone was detected only a few times. In nucleotides, the CDR3 is TGTGCCAGCAGTGCCTACCGTAGCGGGGGGGCGTACAATGAGCAGTTCTTC. Translating it yields CASSAYRSGGAYNEQFF. The chain employs TRBV25-1 and TRBJ2-1; 11 bases match TRBD2. CDR1 MGHDK and CDR2 SYGVNS come from the germline V gene. The CDR3 extends over 17 amino acids. V gave up 4 bases and J gave up 4 bases; unmatched junction bases: 9. The full variable domain, completed using reference TRBV25-1 and TRBJ2-1, is EADIYQTPRYLVIGTGKKITLECSQTMGHDKMYWYQQDPGMELHLIHYSYGVNSTEKGDLSSESTVSRIRTEHFPLTLESARPSHTSQYLCASSAYRSGGAYNEQFFGPGTRLTVL.

The J gene is TRBJ2-1, the V gene TRBV19; TRBD2 matches at 7 bases. CDR1 and CDR2 from the germline V gene are LNHDA and SQIVND (reference sequence). V shed 5 bases and J 4 bases; nucleotides not matched to a gene: 14. The CDR3 is 17 residues long. In nucleotides, the CDR3 is TGTGCCAGTAGTTCGCGGGACTATTACAGGTTTTACAATGAGCAGTTCTTC. The encoded protein is CASSSRDYYRFYNEQFF.

The gene calls are TRBV29-1 and TRBJ2-7; 7 bases align to TRBD1. The CDR3 spans 14 residues. CDR1 SQVTM and CDR2 ANQGSEA come from the germline V gene. Trimming cost V 3 bases and J 7 bases; bases outside gene matches: 12. In DNA form, the CDR3 reads TGCAGCGTTGAGGCTGGACAGGTGATAGGAGAGCAGTACTTC. Translation gives CSVEAGQVIGEQYF.

The J gene is TRBJ2-1, the V gene TRBV6-5, with TRBD1 identical over 7 bases. The CDR3 has 13 residues. Germline V gene lookup returns CDR1 MNHEY and CDR2 SVGAGI. Germline trimming cut 10 bases from V and 7 bases from J; bases unmatched to any gene: 10. CDR3 in DNA: TGTGCCACCCGAGGACAGGTCTGGAATGAGCAGTTCTTC. Translating it yields CATRGQVWNEQFF.

This clone was seen a handful of times. The CDR3 coding sequence is TGCGCCAGCAGCCAGGGGAGGGTTTTGGGAAATGAGCAGTTCTTC. Protein sequence: CASSQGRVLGNEQFF. The rearrangement joins TRBV10-1 to TRBJ2-1, with D tentatively TRBD2 (7 bases). The V gene lost 6 bases and the J gene lost 7 bases, with 19 bases spanning the gap. Germline lookup yields CDR1 WNHNN and CDR2 SYGVQD (reference sequence). The CDR3 length is 15 residues.

This clone counts as medium-sized (0.01 to 0.1%). The V gene is TRBV7-6, the J gene TRBJ1-5, with 7 bases aligning to TRBD1. V shed 1 base, J shed 5 bases, and the junction held 14 bases outside the gene matches. The CDR3 runs to 18 residues. The V gene's germline CDR1 is SGHVS and CDR2 FNYEAQ. The CDR3 coding sequence is TGTGCCAGCAGCTTAGGAAAAGGGGGCTGGGAAGTCTATCAGCCCCAGCATTTT. This sequence encodes CASSLGKGGWEVYQPQHF. The variable domain in full, completed from reference TRBV7-6 and TRBJ1-5, reads GAGVSQSPRYKVTKRGQDVALRCDPISGHVSLYWYRQALGQGPEFLTYFNYEAQQDKSGLPNDRFSAERPEGSISTLTIQRTEQRDSAMYRCASSLGKGGWEVYQPQHFGDGTRLSIL.

The chain carries TRBV23-1 and TRBJ2-2, with a tentative D call TRBD1 (6 bases). TRBV23-1 is known as an ORF, though its function is uncertain. This CDR3 has 15 residues. V was pared by 1 base and J by 8 bases, with 14 bases between. The CDR3 DNA reads TGCGCCAGCAGTCAATGGTTGGGGGCGTCGGGGGAGCTGTTTTTT. As protein: CASSQWLGASGELFF.

Only one count was recorded for this clone. The CDR3 sequence: CASSGSGTPLANYGYTF. CDR3 coding DNA: TGTGCCAGTAGTGGCTCCGGGACTCCCCTAGCTAACTATGGCTACACCTTC. The chain joins TRBV19 to TRBJ1-2; TRBD1 might be the D (5 bases). The CDR3 is 17 residues long. The germline V and J ends were trimmed by 5 bases and 0 bases, with 19 bases remaining between them. Looked up from germline, CDR1 is LNHDA and CDR2 is SQIVND (reference sequence).

This chain connects TRBV5-1 to TRBJ1-2; no clear D gene. V gave up 0 bases and J gave up 4 bases, with 13 bases separating them. CDR1 is SGHRS, CDR2 YFSETQ, per germline. The CDR3 consists of 15 residues. For the CDR3, the DNA is TGCGCCAGCAGCTTGGTCGGTTCGTCAGGCTATGGCTACACCTTC. Translation gives CASSLVGSSGYGYTF.

This chain links TRBV27 with TRBJ2-5; D may be TRBD1 (6 bases). The V and J ends lost 9 bases and 5 bases respectively, with 13 bases between them. The CDR3 runs to 12 residues. Germline V gene lookup returns CDR1 MNHEY and CDR2 SMNVEV (reference sequence). This chain's CDR3 is CARNRDFETQYF. Here the CDR3 DNA reads TGTGCCAGAAACAGGGATTTTGAGACCCAGTACTTC.